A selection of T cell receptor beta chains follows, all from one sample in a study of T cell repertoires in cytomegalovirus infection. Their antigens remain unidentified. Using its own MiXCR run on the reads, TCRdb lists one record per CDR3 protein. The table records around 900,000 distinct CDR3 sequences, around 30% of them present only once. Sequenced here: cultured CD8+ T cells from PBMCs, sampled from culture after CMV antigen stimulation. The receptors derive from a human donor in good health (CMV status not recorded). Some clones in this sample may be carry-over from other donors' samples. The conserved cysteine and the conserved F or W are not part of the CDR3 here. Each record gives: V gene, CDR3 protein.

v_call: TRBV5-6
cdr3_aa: TSSFGQGIYSPLH

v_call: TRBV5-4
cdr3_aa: ASSYRQGPTYEQY

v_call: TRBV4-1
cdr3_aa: ASSQGIGRDMAF

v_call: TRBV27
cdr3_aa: ASRLRPVGQPQH

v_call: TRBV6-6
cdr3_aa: ASTQHHLAKNIQY

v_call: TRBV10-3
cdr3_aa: AISESGQGINQPQH

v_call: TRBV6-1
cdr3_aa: ASIFSAHLNGDTEAF

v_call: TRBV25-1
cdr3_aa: ASSELGTLHYNEQF

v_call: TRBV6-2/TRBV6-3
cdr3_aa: ASSYTSGNQPQH

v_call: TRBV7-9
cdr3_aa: ASSLGQRDGYT

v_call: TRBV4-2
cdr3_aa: ASSQDREEVYGYT

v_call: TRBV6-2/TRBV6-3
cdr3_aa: ASSYSPQGADYGYT

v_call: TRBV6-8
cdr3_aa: ASSSDRGDNSPLH

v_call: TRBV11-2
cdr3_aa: ASSRTVGVEEKLF

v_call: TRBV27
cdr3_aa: ASSLSIPGGTGELF

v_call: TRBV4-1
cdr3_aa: ASSQVEDRPLH

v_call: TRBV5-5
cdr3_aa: ASRLPGPLNSPLH

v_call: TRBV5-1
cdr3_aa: AARDVLSSEAF

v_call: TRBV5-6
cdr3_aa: ASSGGTLSYEQY

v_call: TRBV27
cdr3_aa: VSTEHYPNYGYT

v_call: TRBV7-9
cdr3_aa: ASSLGQRQGYNEQF

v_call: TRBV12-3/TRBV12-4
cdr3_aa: ASSLLGSPSYNEQF

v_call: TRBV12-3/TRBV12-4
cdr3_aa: ASREGQGITEAF

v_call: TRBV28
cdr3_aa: ASRLVNTEAF

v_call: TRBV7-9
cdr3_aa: ASSFWTSRDTGELF

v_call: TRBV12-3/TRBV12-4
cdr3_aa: ASSSQPHQPTNEKLF

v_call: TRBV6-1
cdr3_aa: ASSPRQGAAGYT

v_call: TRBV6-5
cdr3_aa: ASRFRQSNEKLF

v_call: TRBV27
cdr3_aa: ASTGTGGNLDSPLH

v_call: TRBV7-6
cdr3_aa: ASSLTRDGAYNEQF

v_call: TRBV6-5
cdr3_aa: ASRVGVGKYGYT

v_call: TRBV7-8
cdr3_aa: ASSLEPGTARTDTQY

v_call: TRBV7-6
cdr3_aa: ASSQSSGEQY

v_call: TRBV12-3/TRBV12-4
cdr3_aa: ASSLVGLAPGSYNEQF

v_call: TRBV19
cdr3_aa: ASSIGIRDGTNYGYT

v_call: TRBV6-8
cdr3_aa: ASSPLLQGGTIQY

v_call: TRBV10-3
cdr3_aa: ATIGQGASGNTIY

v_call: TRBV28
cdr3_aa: ASSTRGSTSTDTQY

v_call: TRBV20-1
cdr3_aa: SARVTSEGNYGYT

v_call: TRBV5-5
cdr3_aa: ASSLGAGGKEAF

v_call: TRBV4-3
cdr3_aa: ASSQDRRKETQY

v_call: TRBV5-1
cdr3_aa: ASSLTGEAGANVLT

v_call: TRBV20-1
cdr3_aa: SAKSGVSTDTQY